This T cell receptor beta chain was observed in a study of T cells in Graves' hyperthyroidism and ophthalmopathy. Broader study findings: Ophthalmopathy and stable hyperthyroidism were separated by a 13 V-J model. Most clonotypes that expanded in the thyroid above 0.001 also showed up in blood.

Trimming pared 3 bases from V and 4 bases from J, leaving 12 bases between. The CDR3 loop spans 14 amino acids. Germline V gene lookup returns CDR1 ENHRY and CDR2 SYGVKD. This clonotype was seen at least ten times. The antigen is not known. Amplification of TCR beta CDR3 regions used RNA as the template. RT-PCR in the first round (using the HTBI primer set) targeted the TCR CDR3. TCRdb reprocessed the multiplex PCR reads with MiXCR, giving one entry per CDR3 protein. This sample carries over 350,000 distinct CDR3 sequences, roughly 14% of them seen once, and the ten largest clones take less than 15%. The sequence was obtained from a young man with Graves' ophthalmopathy. Specimen: blood. This sequence joins TRBV10-3 and TRBJ1-1; D gene ambiguous. The CDR3 region is CAISDLGSVTEAFF. CDR3 in DNA: TGTGCCATCAGTGACCTTGGGTCAGTCACTGAAGCTTTCTTT.